This TCR beta chain was sequenced during a study of T cells in narcolepsy. About the study: Healthy controls were enrolled alongside patients with narcolepsy type 1 or type 2. Regarding the study as a whole: Healthy controls reportedly lacked the autoreactive clonotypes serially found in patients' blood. HCRT-specific and TRIB2-specific autoreactive clonotypes appeared among same-patient CSF and blood CD4+ clonotypes. In some patient and control memory CD4+ samples, autoreactive clones were absent.

Method: immunoSEQ multiplex PCR; TCRdb's copy keeps in-frame clones and lacks some. The repertoire holds around 24,000 clones, with 81% as singletons. About this clone: What it binds is unknown.

The CDR3 length is 13 residues. Germline V gives CDR1 SGHNT, CDR2 YENEEA. V shed 5 bases and J 6 bases; nucleotides not matched to a gene: 2. The gene calls are TRBV11-3 and TRBJ2-1, with 9 bases lining up with TRBD2. The clonotype comes from a human donor in good health. The sequencing input was memory (CD45RA-) CD4+ T cells from blood. As DNA, the CDR3 is TGTGCCAGCAGCGCAGCGGGAGGCAATGAGCAGTTCTTC. It encodes CASSAAGGNEQFF.